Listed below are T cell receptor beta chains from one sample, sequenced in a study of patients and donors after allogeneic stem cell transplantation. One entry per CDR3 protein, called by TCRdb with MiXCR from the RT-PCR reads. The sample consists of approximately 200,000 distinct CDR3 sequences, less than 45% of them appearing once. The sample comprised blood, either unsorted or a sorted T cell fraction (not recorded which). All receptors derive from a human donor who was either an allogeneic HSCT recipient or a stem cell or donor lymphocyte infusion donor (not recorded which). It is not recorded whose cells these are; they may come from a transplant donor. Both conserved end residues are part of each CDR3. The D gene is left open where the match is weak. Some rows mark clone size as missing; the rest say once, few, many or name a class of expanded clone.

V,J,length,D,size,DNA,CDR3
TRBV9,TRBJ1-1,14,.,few,TGTGCCAGCAGCGTAGGAGGGGACCCAACTGAAGCTTTCTTT,CASSVGGDPTEAFF
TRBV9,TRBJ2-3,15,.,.,TGTGCCAGCAGCCCCGAGGGATTTTACACAGATACGCAGTATTTT,CASSPEGFYTDTQYF
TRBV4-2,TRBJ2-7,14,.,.,TGTGCCAGCAGCCAAGATTGGGGCTCCTACGAGCAGTACTTC,CASSQDWGSYEQYF
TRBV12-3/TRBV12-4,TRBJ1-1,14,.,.,TGTGCCAGCGGGACCACCGGGACAAGGACTGAAGCTTTCTTT,CASGTTGTRTEAFF
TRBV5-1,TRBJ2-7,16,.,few,TGCGCCAGCAGCTTGTTCGGGGGAGGAAACTCCTACGAGCAGTACTTC,CASSLFGGGNSYEQYF
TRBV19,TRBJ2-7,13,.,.,TGTGCCAGTAGTATACCCGGGCATTACGAGCAGTACTTC,CASSIPGHYEQYF
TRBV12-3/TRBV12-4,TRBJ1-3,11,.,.,TGTGCCAGCAGTCATGGAAACACCATATATTTT,CASSHGNTIYF
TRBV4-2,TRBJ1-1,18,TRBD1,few,TGTGCCAGCAGCCAAACCGGGACAGGGGGGGTCCTCGACACTGAAGCTTTCTTT,CASSQTGTGGVLDTEAFF
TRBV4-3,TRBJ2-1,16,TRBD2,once,TGCGCCAGCAGCCTGGGACTAGCGGGAGGGCCAGATGAGCAGTTCTTC,CASSLGLAGGPDEQFF
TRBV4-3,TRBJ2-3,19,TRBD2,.,TGCGCCAGCAGCCAAGTCCCCCTAGCGGGAGTTTTGGGGACAGATACGCAGTATTTT,CASSQVPLAGVLGTDTQYF
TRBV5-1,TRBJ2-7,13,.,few,TGCGCCAGCAGCTCCGGCGACCCGTACGAGCAGTACTTC,CASSSGDPYEQYF
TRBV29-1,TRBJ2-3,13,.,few,TGCAGCGGCCTCCGGCGGGGCACAGATACGCAGTATTTT,CSGLRRGTDTQYF
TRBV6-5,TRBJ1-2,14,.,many,TGTGCCAGCAGGCGCTTCGGGGGGGACTATGGCTACACCTTC,CASRRFGGDYGYTF
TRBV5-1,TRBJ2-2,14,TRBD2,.,TGCGCCAGCAGCTCGAGCGGGAGGACCGGGGAGCTGTTTTTT,CASSSSGRTGELFF
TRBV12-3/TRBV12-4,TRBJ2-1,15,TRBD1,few,TGTGCCAGCGCCCAGGGGGACGACTCCTACAATGAGCAGTTCTTC,CASAQGDDSYNEQFF
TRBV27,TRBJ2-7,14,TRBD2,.,TGTGCCAGCATGCCCTCTAGCGGTACCTACGAGCAGTACTTC,CASMPSSGTYEQYF
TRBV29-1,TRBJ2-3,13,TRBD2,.,TGCAGCGTTTCGGGAGGTAGCACAGATACGCAGTATTTT,CSVSGGSTDTQYF
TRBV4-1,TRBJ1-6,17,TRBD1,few,TGCGCCAGCAGCCAAGATCGGGGAGGCAGGGGGCTATCACCCCTCCACTTT,CASSQDRGGRGLSPLHF
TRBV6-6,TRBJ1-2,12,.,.,TGTGCCAGCAGTCCCCTCAGGGATGGCTACACCTTC,CASSPLRDGYTF
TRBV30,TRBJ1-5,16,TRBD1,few,TGTGCCTGGAGTAGCATCGGTGACAGGGCCAATCAGCCCCAGCATTTT,CAWSSIGDRANQPQHF
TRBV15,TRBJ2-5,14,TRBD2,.,TGTGCCACCAGGTCAACTAGCGGGAGTGAGACCCAGTACTTC,CATRSTSGSETQYF
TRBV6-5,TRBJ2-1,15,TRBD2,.,TGTGCCAGCAGTTACTCTGCGGGAGGGATGCATGAGCAGTTCTTC,CASSYSAGGMHEQFF
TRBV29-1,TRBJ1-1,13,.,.,TGCAGCGTTGCGCGGGGACTGAACACTGAAGCTTTCTTT,CSVARGLNTEAFF
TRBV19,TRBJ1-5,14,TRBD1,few,TGTGCCAGTAGTTACGGGACAGGGGGGCAGCCCCAGCATTTT,CASSYGTGGQPQHF
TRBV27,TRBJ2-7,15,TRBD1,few,TGTGCCAGCACATACGCCGGGACAGGGGGACACGAGCAGTACTTC,CASTYAGTGGHEQYF
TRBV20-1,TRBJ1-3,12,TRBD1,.,TGCAGTACAGGGGACTCTGGAAACACCATATATTTT,CSTGDSGNTIYF
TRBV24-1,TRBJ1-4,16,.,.,TGTGCCACCAGTGATGGGGACACTGCAACTAATGAAAAACTGTTTTTT,CATSDGDTATNEKLFF
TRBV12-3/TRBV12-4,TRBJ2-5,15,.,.,TGTGCCAGCAGTTTGGGGTTTCGCGGCAAAGAGACCCAGTACTTC,CASSLGFRGKETQYF
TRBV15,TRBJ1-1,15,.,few,TGTGCCACCAGCAGCGAGAGGGGACTCGGGACTGAAGCTTTCTTT,CATSSERGLGTEAFF
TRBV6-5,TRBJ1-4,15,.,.,TGTGCCAGCAGTTACTCGACCTTTGGGTCCGAAAAACTGTTTTTT,CASSYSTFGSEKLFF
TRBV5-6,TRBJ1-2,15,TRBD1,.,TGTGCCAGCAGCTACCGACAGGGAGGTGACTATGGCTACACCTTC,CASSYRQGGDYGYTF
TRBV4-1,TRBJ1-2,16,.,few,TGCGCCAGCAGCCAAGTTACGGGGGACATTAACTATGGCTACACCTTC,CASSQVTGDINYGYTF
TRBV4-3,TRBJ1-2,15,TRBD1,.,TGCGCCAGCAGCCACGACAGGGAATCGTCCTATGGCTACACCTTC,CASSHDRESSYGYTF
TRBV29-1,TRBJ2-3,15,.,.,TGCAGCGTTCATGGAGTAGCGGACCACGAAGATACGCAGTATTTT,CSVHGVADHEDTQYF
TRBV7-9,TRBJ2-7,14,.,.,TGTGCCAGCAGCCTTGGGGACGGAATCTACGAGCAGTACTTC,CASSLGDGIYEQYF
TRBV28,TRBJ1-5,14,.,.,TGTGCCAGCAGTTTTGGGGGTTTGCATCAGCCCCAGCATTTT,CASSFGGLHQPQHF
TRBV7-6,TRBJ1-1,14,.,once,TGTGCCAGCAGCTTAGCGAGGGCAGGGGAAAAAGCTTTCTTT,CASSLARAGEKAFF
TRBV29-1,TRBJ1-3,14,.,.,TGCAGCGTTGAAGGGGGGACTTCTGGAAACACCATATATTTT,CSVEGGTSGNTIYF
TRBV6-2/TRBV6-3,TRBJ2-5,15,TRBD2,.,TGTGCCAGCAGTTTCGGACTAGCGGTAAAAGAGACCCAGTACTTC,CASSFGLAVKETQYF
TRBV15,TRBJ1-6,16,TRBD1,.,TGTGCCACCAGCAGAGGCCCGGGACAGATAAATTCACCCCTCCACTTT,CATSRGPGQINSPLHF
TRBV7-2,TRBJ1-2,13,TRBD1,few,TGTGCCAGCAGCTCACAGGGGGCGCTTGGCTACACCTTC,CASSSQGALGYTF
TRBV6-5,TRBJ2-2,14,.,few,TGTGCCAGCAGTTACGATTTGAGCAACGGGGAGCTGTTTTTT,CASSYDLSNGELFF
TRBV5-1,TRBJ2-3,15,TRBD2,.,TGCGCCAGCAGCCCGGGACTAGCGCCCGGAGATACGCAGTATTTT,CASSPGLAPGDTQYF
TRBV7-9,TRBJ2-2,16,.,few,TGTGCCAGCAGCTCACCGGGACTCTCGAACACCGGGGAGCTGTTTTTT,CASSSPGLSNTGELFF
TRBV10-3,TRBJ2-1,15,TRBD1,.,TGTGCCATCAGTGGGAACAGGGGCGGCGACAATGAGCAGTTCTTC,CAISGNRGGDNEQFF
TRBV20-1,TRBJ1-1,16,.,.,TGCAGTGCTAGTAAGAGACAACTAAGAATGAACACTGAAGCTTTCTTT,CSASKRQLRMNTEAFF